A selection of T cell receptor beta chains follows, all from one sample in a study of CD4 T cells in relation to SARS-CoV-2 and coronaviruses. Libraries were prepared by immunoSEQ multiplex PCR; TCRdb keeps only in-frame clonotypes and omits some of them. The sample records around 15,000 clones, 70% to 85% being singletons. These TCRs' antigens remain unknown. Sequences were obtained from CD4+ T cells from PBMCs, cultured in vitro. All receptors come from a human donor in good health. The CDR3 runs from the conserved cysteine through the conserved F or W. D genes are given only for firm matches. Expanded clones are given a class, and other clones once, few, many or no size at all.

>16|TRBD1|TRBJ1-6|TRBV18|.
TGTGCCAGCTCACCAGAGGGGGCGCAGAGGAATTCACCCCTCCACTTT
CASSPEGAQRNSPLHF
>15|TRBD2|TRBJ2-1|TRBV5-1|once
TGCGCCAGCAGCTTGGGACTAGCGGGAGTCGGGGAGCAGTTCTTC
CASSLGLAGVGEQFF
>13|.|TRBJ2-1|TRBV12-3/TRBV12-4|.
TGTGCCAGCAGTTTTAATCAAGACAATGAGCAGTTCTTC
CASSFNQDNEQFF
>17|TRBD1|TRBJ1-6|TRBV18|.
TGTGCCAGCTCACCACCACGATCGGGACAGGGAGGTTCACCCCTCCACTTT
CASSPPRSGQGGSPLHF
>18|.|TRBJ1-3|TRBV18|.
TGTGCCAGCTCACCTCTCCAAACCGGGACACCGGAGGGAAACACCATATATTTT
CASSPLQTGTPEGNTIYF
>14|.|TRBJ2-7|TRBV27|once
TGTGCCAGCATCCCGCGTGGGGGTTCCTACGAGCAGTACTTC
CASIPRGGSYEQYF
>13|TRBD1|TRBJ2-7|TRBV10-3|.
TGTGCCACCAGCGGGACAGGGGATGACGAGCAGTACTTC
CATSGTGDDEQYF
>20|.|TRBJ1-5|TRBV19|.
TGTGCCAGTAGTATAGATCACCGGGTCAGCTTCTACTTGAGTGGTCAGCCCCAGCATTTT
CASSIDHRVSFYLSGQPQHF
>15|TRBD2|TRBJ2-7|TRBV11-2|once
TGTGCCAGCAGCTTTGGTTCGGGAGGTTCCTACGAGCAGTACTTC
CASSFGSGGSYEQYF
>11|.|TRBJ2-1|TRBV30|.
TGTGCCTGGAGACCAACCCATGAGCAGTTCTTC
CAWRPTHEQFF
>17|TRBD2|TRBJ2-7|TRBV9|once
TGTGCCAGCAGCGTAGAACCGGCTAGCGGGACTGCCTACGAGCAGTACTTC
CASSVEPASGTAYEQYF
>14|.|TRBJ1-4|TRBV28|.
TGTGCCAGCAGTTTAGGGGGGGGGCGTGAAAAACTGTTTTTT
CASSLGGGREKLFF
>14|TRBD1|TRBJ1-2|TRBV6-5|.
TGTGCCAGCAGCAGGACAGGGGAGGGCTATGGCTACACCTTC
CASSRTGEGYGYTF
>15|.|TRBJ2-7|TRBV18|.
TGTGCCAGCTCACCAAGGCCCGACAGGTCGTACGAGCAGTACTTC
CASSPRPDRSYEQYF
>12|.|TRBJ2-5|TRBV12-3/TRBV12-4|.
TGTGCCAGCAGCCCGGAGAGGGAGACCCAGTACTTC
CASSPERETQYF
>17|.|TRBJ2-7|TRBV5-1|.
TGCGCCAGCAGCCTCTCAGCAAATACAGGATTTCCTAGCGAGCAGTACTTC
CASSLSANTGFPSEQYF
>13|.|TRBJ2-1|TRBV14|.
TGTGCCAGCAAGGCGGGGCCCTACAATGAGCAGTTCTTC
CASKAGPYNEQFF
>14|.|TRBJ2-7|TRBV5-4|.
TGTGCCAGCAGCTTGTTAGGGGGTCACTACGAGCAGTACTTC
CASSLLGGHYEQYF
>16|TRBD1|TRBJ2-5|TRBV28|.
TGTGCCAGCAGTGGTGGGACAGCCGGAGATCTCGAGACCCAGTACTTC
CASSGGTAGDLETQYF
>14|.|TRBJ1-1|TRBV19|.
TGTGCCAGTAGTACGACAGGATATTTCACTGAAGCTTTCTTT
CASSTTGYFTEAFF
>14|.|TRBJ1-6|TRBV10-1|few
TGCGCCAGCAGCCCCCAGGGGAAGGAATCACCCCTCCACTTT
CASSPQGKESPLHF
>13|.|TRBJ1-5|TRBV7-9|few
TGTGCCAGCAGCCAGAGTATCAATCAGCCCCAGCATTTT
CASSQSINQPQHF
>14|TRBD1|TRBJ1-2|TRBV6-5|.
TGTGCCAGCAGTCCTGGACAGGGACGCTATGGCTACACCTTC
CASSPGQGRYGYTF
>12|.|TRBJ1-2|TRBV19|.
TGTGCCAGTAATGGGAAGGACTATGGCTACACCTTC
CASNGKDYGYTF
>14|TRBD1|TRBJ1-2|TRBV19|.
TGTGCCAGTAGCTTACAGGGGAGTACTTGGGGCTACACCTTC
CASSLQGSTWGYTF
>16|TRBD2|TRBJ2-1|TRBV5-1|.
TGCGCCAGCACCCTTGGTGGGACTAGCGGGAGAAATGAGCAGTTCTTC
CASTLGGTSGRNEQFF
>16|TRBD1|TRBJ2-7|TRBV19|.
TGTGCCAGTAGTATATTGGGGGACAGGGTGGCGGACGAGCAGTACTTC
CASSILGDRVADEQYF
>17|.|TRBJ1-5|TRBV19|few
TGTGCCAGTAGGAAGGTAGGAGTACGGTGGGACAATCAGCCCCAGCATTTT
CASRKVGVRWDNQPQHF
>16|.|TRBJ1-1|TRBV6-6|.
TGTGCCAGCAGTTACTCCAAAGGGTTGGGGGACACTGAAGCTTTCTTT
CASSYSKGLGDTEAFF
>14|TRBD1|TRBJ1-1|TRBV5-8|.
TGTGCCAGCGGATTGGGACAGGTGAACACTGAAGCTTTCTTT
CASGLGQVNTEAFF
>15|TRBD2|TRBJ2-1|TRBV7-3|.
TGTGCCAGCAGCACACGGGGGGACCCCTACAATGAGCAGTTCTTC
CASSTRGDPYNEQFF
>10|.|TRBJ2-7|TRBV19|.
TGTGCCAGTAGCAACGAACGCCGTTGCTTC
CASSNERRCF
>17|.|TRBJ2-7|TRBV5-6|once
TGTGCCAGCAGCCAGTACACAGGGCAATCCTTAATTTACGAGCAGTACTTC
CASSQYTGQSLIYEQYF